This T cell receptor (beta chain) was sequenced in a study of blood T cell repertoires in COVID-19. The germline V and J ends were trimmed by 5 bases and 4 bases, with 20 bases remaining between them. CDR1 is SGHTA and CDR2 is FQGNSA in the germline V gene. This CDR3 comprises 16 residues. This table comes from immunoSEQ multiplex PCR, and its TCRdb copy is limited to in-frame clones, with some not included. The sample contains about 480,000 clones, approximately 90% of which appear only once. The sample taken for sequencing was peripheral blood. The chain uses TRBV7-2 and TRBJ1-2, with no clear D. The TCR originated in a woman aged 50 to 65 with COVID-19, enrolled during active disease. The CDR3 region has the DNA TGTGCCAGCAGCCGGACCGGGGAAAGTGGCCTCTATGGCTACACCTTC. Protein sequence: CASSRTGESGLYGYTF.